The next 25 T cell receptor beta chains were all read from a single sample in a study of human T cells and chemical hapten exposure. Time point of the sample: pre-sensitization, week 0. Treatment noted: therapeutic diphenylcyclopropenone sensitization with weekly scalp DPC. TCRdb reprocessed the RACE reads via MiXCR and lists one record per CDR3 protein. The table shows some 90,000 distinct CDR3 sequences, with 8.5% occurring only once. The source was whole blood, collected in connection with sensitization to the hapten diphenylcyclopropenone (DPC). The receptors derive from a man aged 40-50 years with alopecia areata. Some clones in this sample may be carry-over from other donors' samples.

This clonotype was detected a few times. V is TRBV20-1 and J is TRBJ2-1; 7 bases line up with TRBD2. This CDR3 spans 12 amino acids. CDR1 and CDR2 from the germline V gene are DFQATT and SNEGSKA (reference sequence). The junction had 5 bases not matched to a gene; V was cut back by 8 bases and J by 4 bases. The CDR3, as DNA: TGCAGTATCCGGGGGGAATACAATGAGCAGTTCTTC. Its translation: CSIRGEYNEQFF.

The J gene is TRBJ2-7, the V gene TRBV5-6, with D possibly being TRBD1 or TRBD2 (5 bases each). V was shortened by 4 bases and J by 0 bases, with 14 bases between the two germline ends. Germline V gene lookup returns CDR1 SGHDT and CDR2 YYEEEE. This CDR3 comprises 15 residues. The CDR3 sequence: CASSVSGTTSYEQYF. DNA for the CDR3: TGTGCCAGCAGCGTTTCCGGGACCACCTCCTACGAGCAGTACTTC.

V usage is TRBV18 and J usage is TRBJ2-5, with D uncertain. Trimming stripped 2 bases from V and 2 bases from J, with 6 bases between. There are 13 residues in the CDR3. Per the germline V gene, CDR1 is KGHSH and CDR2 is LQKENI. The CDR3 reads CASSPYSQETQYF. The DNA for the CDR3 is TGTGCCAGCTCACCATACAGTCAAGAGACCCAGTACTTC.

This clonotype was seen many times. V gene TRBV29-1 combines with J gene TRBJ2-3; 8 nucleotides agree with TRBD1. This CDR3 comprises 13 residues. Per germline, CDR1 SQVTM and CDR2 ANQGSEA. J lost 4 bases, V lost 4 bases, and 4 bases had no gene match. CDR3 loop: CSVGRQGSDTQYF. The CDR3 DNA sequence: TGCAGCGTTGGTAGACAGGGGTCAGATACGCAGTATTTT.

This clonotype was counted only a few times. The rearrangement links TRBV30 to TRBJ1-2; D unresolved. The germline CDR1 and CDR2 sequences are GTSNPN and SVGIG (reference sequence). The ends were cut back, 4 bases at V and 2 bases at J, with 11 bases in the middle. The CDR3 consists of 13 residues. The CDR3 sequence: CAWTDMENYGYTF. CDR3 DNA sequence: TGTGCCTGGACTGACATGGAGAACTATGGCTACACCTTC.

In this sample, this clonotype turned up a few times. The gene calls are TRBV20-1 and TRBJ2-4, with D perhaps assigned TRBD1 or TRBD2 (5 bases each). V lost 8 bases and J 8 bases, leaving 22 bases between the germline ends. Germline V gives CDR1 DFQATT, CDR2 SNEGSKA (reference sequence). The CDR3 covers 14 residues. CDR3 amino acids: CSTLKPNLGDIQYF. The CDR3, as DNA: TGCAGTACTCTTAAACCCAATCTGGGGGACATTCAGTACTTC.

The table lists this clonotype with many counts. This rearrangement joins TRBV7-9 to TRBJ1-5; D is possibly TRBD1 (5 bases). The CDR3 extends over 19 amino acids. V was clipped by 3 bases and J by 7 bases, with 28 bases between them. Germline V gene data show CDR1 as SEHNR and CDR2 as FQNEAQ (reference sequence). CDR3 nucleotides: TGTGCCAGCAGCTTGGCAAGCGGCCCACTCGGCAGGGCCCCCCAGCCCCAGCATTTT. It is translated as CASSLASGPLGRAPQPQHF. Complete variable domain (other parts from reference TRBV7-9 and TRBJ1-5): DTGVSQNPRHKITKRGQNVTFRCDPISEHNRLYWYRQTLGQGPEFLTYFQNEAQLEKSRLLSDRFSAERPKGSFSTLEIQRTEQGDSAMYLCASSLASGPLGRAPQPQHFGDGTRLSIL.

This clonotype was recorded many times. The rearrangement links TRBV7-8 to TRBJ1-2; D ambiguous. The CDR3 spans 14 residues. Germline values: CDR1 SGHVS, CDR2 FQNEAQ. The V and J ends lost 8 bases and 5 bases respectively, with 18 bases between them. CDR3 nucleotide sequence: TGTGCCAGCCTCGACGAAAGTCGATCGTATGGCTACACCTTC. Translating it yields CASLDESRSYGYTF.

This CDR3 reads CASSFQTSGRRTDTQYF. The CDR3 DNA is TGTGCCAGCAGTTTTCAGACTAGCGGGAGAAGAACAGATACGCAGTATTTT. This chain links TRBV28 with TRBJ2-3, with 12 nucleotides matching TRBD2. V gave up 3 bases and J gave up 3 bases; unmatched junction bases: 7. From germline, CDR1 is MDHEN and CDR2 SYDVKM. The CDR3 is 17 residues long.

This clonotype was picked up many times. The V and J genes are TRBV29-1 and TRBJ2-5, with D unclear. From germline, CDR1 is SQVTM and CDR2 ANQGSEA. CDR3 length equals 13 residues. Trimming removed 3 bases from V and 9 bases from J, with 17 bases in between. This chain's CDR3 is CSVDPVIGLAQYF. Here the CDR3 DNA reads TGCAGCGTTGATCCCGTGATCGGGTTGGCCCAGTACTTC.

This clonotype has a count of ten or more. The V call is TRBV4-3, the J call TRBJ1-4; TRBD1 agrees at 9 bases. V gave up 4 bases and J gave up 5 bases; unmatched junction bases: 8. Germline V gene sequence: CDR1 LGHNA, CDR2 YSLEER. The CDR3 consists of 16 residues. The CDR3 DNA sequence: TGCGCCAGCAGCCCCGGCCCCGGACAGGGGAATGAAAAACTGTTTTTT. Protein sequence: CASSPGPGQGNEKLFF.

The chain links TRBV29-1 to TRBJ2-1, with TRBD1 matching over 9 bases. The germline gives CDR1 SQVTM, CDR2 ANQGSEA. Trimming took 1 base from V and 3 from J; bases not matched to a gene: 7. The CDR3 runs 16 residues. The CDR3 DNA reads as TGCAGCGTTGAAGGATTTGGGACAGGGAACTACAATGAGCAGTTCTTC. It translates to CSVEGFGTGNYNEQFF.

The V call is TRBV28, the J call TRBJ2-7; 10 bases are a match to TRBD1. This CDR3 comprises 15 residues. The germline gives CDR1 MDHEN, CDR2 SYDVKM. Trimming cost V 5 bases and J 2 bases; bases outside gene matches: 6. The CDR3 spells CASSVTGTGAYEQYF. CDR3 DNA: TGTGCCAGCAGTGTTACCGGGACAGGGGCCTACGAGCAGTACTTC.

The chain's CDR3 is CASSLSRDSLQETQYF. CDR3 nucleotides: TGTGCCAGCAGCTTAAGCCGGGACTCCCTTCAGGAGACCCAGTACTTC. The V gene is TRBV11-2, the J gene TRBJ2-5; a possible D gene is TRBD2 (6 bases). Germline lookup yields CDR1 SGHAT and CDR2 FQNNGV. There are 16 residues in the CDR3. V shed 2 bases and J shed 5 bases, with 18 bases lying between them.

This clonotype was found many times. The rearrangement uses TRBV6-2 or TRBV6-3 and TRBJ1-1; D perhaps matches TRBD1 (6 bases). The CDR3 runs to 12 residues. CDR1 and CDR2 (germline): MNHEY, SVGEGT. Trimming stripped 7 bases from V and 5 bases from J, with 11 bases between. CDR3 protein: CASKEGVTEAFF. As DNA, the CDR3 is TGTGCCAGCAAAGAGGGGGTGACTGAAGCTTTCTTT.

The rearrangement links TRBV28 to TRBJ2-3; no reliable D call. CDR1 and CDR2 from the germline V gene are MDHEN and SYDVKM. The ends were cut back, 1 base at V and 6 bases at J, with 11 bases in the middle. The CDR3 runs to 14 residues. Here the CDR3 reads CASSLFPKTDTQYF. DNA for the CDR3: TGTGCCAGCAGTTTATTTCCAAAGACCGATACGCAGTATTTT.

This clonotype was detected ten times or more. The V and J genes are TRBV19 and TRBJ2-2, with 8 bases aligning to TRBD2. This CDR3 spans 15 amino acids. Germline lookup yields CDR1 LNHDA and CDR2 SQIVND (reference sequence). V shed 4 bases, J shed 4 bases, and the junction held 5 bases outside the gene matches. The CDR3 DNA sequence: TGTGCCAGTAGTAGAGCGGGAGTCGGCACCGGGGAGCTGTTTTTT. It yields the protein CASSRAGVGTGELFF.

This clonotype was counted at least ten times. The CDR3 nucleotides read TGTGCCAGCAGCTTAAGCGAAAAACTGTTTTTT. It codes for CASSLSEKLFF. The chain links TRBV11-2 to TRBJ1-4; no definite D call. Germline CDR1 reads SGHAT; CDR2 reads FQNNGV. The CDR3 consists of 11 residues. Trimming removed 2 bases from V and 8 bases from J, with 3 bases in between.

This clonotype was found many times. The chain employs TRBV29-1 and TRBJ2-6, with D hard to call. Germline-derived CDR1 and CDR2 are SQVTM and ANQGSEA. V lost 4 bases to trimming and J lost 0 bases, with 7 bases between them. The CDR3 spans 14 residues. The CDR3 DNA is TGCAGCGTTGCCGGGTTCTCTGGGGCCAACGTCCTGACTTTC. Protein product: CSVAGFSGANVLTF.

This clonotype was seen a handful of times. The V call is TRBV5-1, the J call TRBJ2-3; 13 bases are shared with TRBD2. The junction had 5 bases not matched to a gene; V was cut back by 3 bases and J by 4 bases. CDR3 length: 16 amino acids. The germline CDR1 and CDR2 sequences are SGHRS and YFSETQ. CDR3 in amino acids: CASSWTSGSAPDTQYF. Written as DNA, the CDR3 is TGCGCCAGCAGCTGGACTAGCGGGAGTGCCCCAGATACGCAGTATTTT.

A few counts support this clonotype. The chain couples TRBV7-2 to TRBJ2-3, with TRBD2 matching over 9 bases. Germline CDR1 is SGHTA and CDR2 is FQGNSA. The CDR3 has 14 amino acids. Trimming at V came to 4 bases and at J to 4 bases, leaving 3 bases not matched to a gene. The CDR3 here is CASSSRTSADTQYF. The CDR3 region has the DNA TGTGCCAGCAGCTCTCGGACTAGCGCAGATACGCAGTATTTT.

CDR3 coding DNA: TGTGCCAGCAGCTTAACTTTGGGACTAGGCGACAATGAGCAGTTCTTC. This sequence encodes CASSLTLGLGDNEQFF. V is TRBV7-3 and J is TRBJ2-1; TRBD2 agrees at 8 bases. The CDR3 sequence is 16 residues long. Germline V gene sequence: CDR1 SGHTA, CDR2 FQGTGA. Trimming at V came to 0 bases and at J to 5 bases, leaving 6 bases not matched to a gene.

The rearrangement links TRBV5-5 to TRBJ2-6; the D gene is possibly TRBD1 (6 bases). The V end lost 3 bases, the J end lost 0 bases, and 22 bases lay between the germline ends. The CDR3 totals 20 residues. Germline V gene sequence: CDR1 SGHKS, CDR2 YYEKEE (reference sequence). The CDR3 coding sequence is TGTGCCAGCAGCTCAGTAGGGGTACAGGGACCCGGCTCTGGGGCCAACGTCCTGACTTTC. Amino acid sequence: CASSSVGVQGPGSGANVLTF.

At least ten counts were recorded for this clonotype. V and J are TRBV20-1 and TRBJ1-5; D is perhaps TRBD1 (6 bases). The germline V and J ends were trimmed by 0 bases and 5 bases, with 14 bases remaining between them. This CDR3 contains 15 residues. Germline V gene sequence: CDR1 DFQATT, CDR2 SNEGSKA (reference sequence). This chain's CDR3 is CSARDQRGGYQPQHF. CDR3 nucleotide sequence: TGCAGTGCTAGAGATCAAAGGGGGGGGTATCAGCCCCAGCATTTT.

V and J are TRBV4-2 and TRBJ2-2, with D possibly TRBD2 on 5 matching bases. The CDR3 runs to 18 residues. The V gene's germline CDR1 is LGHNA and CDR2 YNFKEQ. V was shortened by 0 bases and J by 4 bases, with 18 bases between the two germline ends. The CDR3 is CASSQDGREGKFTGELFF. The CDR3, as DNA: TGTGCCAGCAGCCAAGATGGTCGCGAGGGAAAATTCACCGGGGAGCTGTTTTTT.